The rows below give T cell receptor beta chains drawn from one sample of a study of blood T cells in healthy people across ages. One entry per CDR3 protein, called by TCRdb with MiXCR from the 5' RACE reads. Of about a million distinct CDR3 sequences in the sample, just over 50% were seen once. The material sequenced was blood. These receptors originate from a woman between 55 and 75 years old in good health. Both conserved end residues are part of each CDR3. The D gene is left open where the match is weak. Expanded clones are given a class, and other clones once, few, many or no size at all.

d_call: .; v_call: TRBV5-4; cdr3_length: 13; clone_size: .; j_call: TRBJ1-2; cdr3_nt: TGTGCCAGCAGGGCGAGATCCCACTATGGCTACACCTTC; cdr3_aa: CASRARSHYGYTF
d_call: TRBD2; v_call: TRBV7-6; cdr3_length: 19; clone_size: .; j_call: TRBJ2-1; cdr3_nt: TGTGCCAGCAGCTCAATTAAACGAAAAGCGGGAGCCGGCTACAATGAGCAGTTCTTC; cdr3_aa: CASSSIKRKAGAGYNEQFF
d_call: .; v_call: TRBV4-1; cdr3_length: 15; clone_size: .; j_call: TRBJ2-2; cdr3_nt: TGCGCCAGCAGCCAATTTTTTTCGAACACCGGGGAGCTGTTTTTT; cdr3_aa: CASSQFFSNTGELFF
d_call: TRBD2; v_call: TRBV7-9; cdr3_length: 15; clone_size: .; j_call: TRBJ2-1; cdr3_nt: TGTGCCAGCAGCCCGGGGCGGGAGGGCCTGAATGAGCAGTTCTTC; cdr3_aa: CASSPGREGLNEQFF
d_call: TRBD1; v_call: TRBV27; cdr3_length: 15; clone_size: .; j_call: TRBJ2-1; cdr3_nt: TGTGCCAGCAGTTTAGGAACAGGGGCCCTCAATGAGCAGTTCTTC; cdr3_aa: CASSLGTGALNEQFF
d_call: TRBD2; v_call: TRBV11-2; cdr3_length: 24; clone_size: few; j_call: TRBJ2-7; cdr3_nt: TGTGCCAGCAGCCACCTTGGGGGACAGGGGACTAGCGGGAGGCATGTACCGAGCTCCTACGAGCAGTACTTC; cdr3_aa: CASSHLGGQGTSGRHVPSSYEQYF
d_call: .; v_call: TRBV20-1; cdr3_length: 12; clone_size: .; j_call: TRBJ1-2; cdr3_nt: TGCAGTGCTGGGGGGCGAGACTATGGCTACACCTTC; cdr3_aa: CSAGGRDYGYTF
d_call: TRBD1; v_call: TRBV7-2; cdr3_length: 14; clone_size: .; j_call: TRBJ2-3; cdr3_nt: TGTGCCAGCAGAGAACCGGGACAGGGTAATACGCAGTATTTT; cdr3_aa: CASREPGQGNTQYF
d_call: TRBD1; v_call: TRBV12-3/TRBV12-4; cdr3_length: 14; clone_size: .; j_call: TRBJ2-7; cdr3_nt: TGTGCCAGCAGTTTAGGGGACAGGGGTAGGGAGCAGTACTTC; cdr3_aa: CASSLGDRGREQYF
d_call: .; v_call: TRBV12-3/TRBV12-4; cdr3_length: 14; clone_size: few; j_call: TRBJ2-1; cdr3_nt: TGTGCCGGGGGGGCGGGGAGCTCCTACAATGAGCAGTTCTTC; cdr3_aa: CAGGAGSSYNEQFF
d_call: .; v_call: TRBV28; cdr3_length: 15; clone_size: .; j_call: TRBJ2-7; cdr3_nt: TGTGCCAGCACCACCCCGTCCGGGACACCCTACGAGCAGTACTTC; cdr3_aa: CASTTPSGTPYEQYF
d_call: TRBD2; v_call: TRBV7-8; cdr3_length: 17; clone_size: .; j_call: TRBJ2-1; cdr3_nt: TGTGCCAGCAGCTTAGGGGGACTAGCGGGACTCTACAATGAGCAGTTCTTC; cdr3_aa: CASSLGGLAGLYNEQFF
d_call: TRBD1; v_call: TRBV20-1; cdr3_length: 14; clone_size: few; j_call: TRBJ2-1; cdr3_nt: TGCAGTGCGGTACAGGGGGGCGCCTACAATGAGCAGTTCTTC; cdr3_aa: CSAVQGGAYNEQFF
d_call: TRBD2; v_call: TRBV5-6; cdr3_length: 17; clone_size: few; j_call: TRBJ2-7; cdr3_nt: TGTGCCAGCAGCACGGGACTAGCGGAGGGAAACTCCTACGAGCAGTACTTC; cdr3_aa: CASSTGLAEGNSYEQYF
d_call: .; v_call: TRBV28; cdr3_length: 13; clone_size: .; j_call: TRBJ1-4; cdr3_nt: TGTGCCAGCAGTTTGGACCGTAATGAAAAACTGTTTTTT; cdr3_aa: CASSLDRNEKLFF
d_call: TRBD2; v_call: TRBV5-6; cdr3_length: 15; clone_size: few; j_call: TRBJ2-3; cdr3_nt: TGTGCCAGCAGCATCCTAGCGGGGAACACAGATACGCAGTATTTT; cdr3_aa: CASSILAGNTDTQYF
d_call: TRBD1; v_call: TRBV5-5; cdr3_length: 16; clone_size: .; j_call: TRBJ2-7; cdr3_nt: TGTGCCAGCAGCTTTTCAGCCGGGACAGGGAATTGGGAGCAGTACTTC; cdr3_aa: CASSFSAGTGNWEQYF
d_call: TRBD2; v_call: TRBV29-1; cdr3_length: 13; clone_size: .; j_call: TRBJ2-7; cdr3_nt: TGCAGCGGATTAGCGGGAGTCGGCTACGAGCAGTACTTC; cdr3_aa: CSGLAGVGYEQYF
d_call: .; v_call: TRBV24-1; cdr3_length: 11; clone_size: .; j_call: TRBJ2-7; cdr3_nt: TGTGCCACCGGGACTTCTCGCGAGCAGTACTTC; cdr3_aa: CATGTSREQYF
d_call: .; v_call: TRBV5-1; cdr3_length: 13; clone_size: .; j_call: TRBJ2-5; cdr3_nt: TGCGCCAGCAGCGCCTCAGGGCTTGAGACCCAGTACTTC; cdr3_aa: CASSASGLETQYF
d_call: .; v_call: TRBV20-1; cdr3_length: 13; clone_size: .; j_call: TRBJ2-3; cdr3_nt: TGCAGTGTCAAAGTAAGCGGCGCAGATACGCAGTATTTT; cdr3_aa: CSVKVSGADTQYF
d_call: .; v_call: TRBV28; cdr3_length: 12; clone_size: .; j_call: TRBJ1-1; cdr3_nt: TGTGCCAGCAAGAGGGGGAACACTGAAGCTTTCTTT; cdr3_aa: CASKRGNTEAFF